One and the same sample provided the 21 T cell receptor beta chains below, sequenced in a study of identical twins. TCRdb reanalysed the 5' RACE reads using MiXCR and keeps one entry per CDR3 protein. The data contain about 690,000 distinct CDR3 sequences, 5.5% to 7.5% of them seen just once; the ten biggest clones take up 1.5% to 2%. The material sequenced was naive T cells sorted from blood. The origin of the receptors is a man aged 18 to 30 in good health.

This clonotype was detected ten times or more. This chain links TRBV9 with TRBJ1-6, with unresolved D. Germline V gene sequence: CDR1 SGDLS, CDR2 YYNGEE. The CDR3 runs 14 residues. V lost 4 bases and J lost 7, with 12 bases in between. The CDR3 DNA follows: TGTGCCAGCAGCCCCCGGGCTGAAAATTCACCCCTCCACTTT. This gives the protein CASSPRAENSPLHF.

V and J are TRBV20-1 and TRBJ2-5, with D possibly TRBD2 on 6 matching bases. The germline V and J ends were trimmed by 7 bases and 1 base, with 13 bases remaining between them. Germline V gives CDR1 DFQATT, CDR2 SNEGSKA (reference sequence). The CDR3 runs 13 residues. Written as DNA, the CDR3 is TGCAGTGGGATAGCGGTCGTCCAAGAGACCCAGTACTTC. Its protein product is CSGIAVVQETQYF.

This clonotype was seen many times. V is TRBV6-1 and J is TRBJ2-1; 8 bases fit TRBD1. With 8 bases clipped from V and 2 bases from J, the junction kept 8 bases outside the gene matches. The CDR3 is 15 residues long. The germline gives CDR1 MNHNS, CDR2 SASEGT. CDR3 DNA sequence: TGTGCCAGCTTGGGACAGGATCCCCCCTACAATGAGCAGTTCTTC. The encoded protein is CASLGQDPPYNEQFF.

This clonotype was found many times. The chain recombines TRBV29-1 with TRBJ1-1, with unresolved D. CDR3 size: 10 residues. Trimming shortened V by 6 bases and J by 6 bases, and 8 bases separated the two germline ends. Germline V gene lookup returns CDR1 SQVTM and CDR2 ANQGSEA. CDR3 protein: CSVYTAEAFF. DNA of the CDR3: TGCAGCGTATACACTGCTGAAGCTTTCTTT.

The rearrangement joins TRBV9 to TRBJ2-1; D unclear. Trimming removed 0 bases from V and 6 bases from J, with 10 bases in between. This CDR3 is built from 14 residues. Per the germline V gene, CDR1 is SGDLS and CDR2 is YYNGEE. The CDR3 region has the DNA TGTGCCAGCAGCGTAGAAGCCGGAGTCAATGAGCAGTTCTTC. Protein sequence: CASSVEAGVNEQFF.

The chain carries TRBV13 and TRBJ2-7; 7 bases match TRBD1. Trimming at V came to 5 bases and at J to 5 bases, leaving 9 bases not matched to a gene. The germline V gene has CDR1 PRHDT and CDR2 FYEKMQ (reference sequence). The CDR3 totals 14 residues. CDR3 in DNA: TGTGCCAGCAGCACGCACAGGGGTGCCCACGAGCAGTACTTC. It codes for CASSTHRGAHEQYF. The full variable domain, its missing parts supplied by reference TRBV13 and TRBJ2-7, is AAGVIQSPRHLIKEKRETATLKCYPIPRHDTVYWYQQGPGQDPQFLISFYEKMQSDKGSIPDRFSAQQFSDYHSELNMSSLELGDSALYFCASSTHRGAHEQYFGPGTRLTVT.

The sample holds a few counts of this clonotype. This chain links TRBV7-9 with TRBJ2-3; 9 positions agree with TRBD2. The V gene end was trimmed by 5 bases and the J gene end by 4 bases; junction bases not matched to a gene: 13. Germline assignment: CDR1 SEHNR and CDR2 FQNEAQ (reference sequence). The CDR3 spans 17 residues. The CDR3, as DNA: TGTGCCAGCAGCCTAAGGATCCTAGCGGGAAGGGCAGATACGCAGTATTTT. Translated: CASSLRILAGRADTQYF.

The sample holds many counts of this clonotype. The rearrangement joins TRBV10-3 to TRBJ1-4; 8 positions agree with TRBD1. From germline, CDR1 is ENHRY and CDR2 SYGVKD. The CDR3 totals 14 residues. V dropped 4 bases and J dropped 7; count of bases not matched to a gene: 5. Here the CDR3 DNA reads TGTGCCATCAGTGTACAGGGGGGTACTGAAAAACTGTTTTTT. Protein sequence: CAISVQGGTEKLFF.

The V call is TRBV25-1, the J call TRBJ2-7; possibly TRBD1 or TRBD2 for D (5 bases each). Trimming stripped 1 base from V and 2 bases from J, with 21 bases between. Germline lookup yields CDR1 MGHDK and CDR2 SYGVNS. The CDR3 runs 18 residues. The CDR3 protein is CASSELAGDGTAPYEQYF. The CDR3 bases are TGTGCCAGCAGTGAATTGGCTGGGGACGGGACCGCCCCCTACGAGCAGTACTTC.

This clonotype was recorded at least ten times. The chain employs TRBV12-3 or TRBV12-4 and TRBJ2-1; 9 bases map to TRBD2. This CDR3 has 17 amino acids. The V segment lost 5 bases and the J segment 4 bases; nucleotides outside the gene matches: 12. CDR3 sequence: CASSTPRLADSYNEQFF. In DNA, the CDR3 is TGTGCCAGCAGTACCCCTCGACTAGCGGACTCTTACAATGAGCAGTTCTTC.

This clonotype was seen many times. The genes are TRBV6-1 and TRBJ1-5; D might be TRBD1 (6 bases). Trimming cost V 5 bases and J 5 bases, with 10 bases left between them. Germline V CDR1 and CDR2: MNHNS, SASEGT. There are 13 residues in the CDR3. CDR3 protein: CASSPGVDQPQHF. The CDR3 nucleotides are TGTGCCAGCAGTCCAGGGGTTGATCAGCCCCAGCATTTT.

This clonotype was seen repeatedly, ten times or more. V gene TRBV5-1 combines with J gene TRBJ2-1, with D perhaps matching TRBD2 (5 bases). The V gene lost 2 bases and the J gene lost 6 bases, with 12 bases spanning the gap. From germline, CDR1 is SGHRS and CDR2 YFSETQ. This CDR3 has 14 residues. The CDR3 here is CASSFRPEGNEQFF. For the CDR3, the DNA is TGCGCCAGCAGCTTCAGGCCAGAGGGCAATGAGCAGTTCTTC.

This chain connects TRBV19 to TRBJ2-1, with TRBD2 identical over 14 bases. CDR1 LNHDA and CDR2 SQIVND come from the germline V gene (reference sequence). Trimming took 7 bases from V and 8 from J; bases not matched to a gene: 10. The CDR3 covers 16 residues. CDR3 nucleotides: TGTGCCAGTACCCCGGGACTAGCGGGAGTAGGGGATGAGCAGTTCTTC. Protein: CASTPGLAGVGDEQFF.

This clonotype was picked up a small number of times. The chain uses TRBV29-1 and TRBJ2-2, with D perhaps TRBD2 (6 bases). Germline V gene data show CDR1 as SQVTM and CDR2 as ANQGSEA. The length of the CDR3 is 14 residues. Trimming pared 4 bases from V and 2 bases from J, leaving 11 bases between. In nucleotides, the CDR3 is TGCAGCGTTGTAAGGGGAGGAAACACCGGGGAGCTGTTTTTT. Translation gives CSVVRGGNTGELFF.

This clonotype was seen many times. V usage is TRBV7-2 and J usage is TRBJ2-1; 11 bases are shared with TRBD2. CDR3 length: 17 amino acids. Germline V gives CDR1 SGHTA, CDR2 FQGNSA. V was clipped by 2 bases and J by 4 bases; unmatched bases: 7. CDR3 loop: CASSLTSGSREYNEQFF. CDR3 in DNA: TGTGCCAGCAGCTTAACTAGCGGGAGCAGGGAGTACAATGAGCAGTTCTTC.

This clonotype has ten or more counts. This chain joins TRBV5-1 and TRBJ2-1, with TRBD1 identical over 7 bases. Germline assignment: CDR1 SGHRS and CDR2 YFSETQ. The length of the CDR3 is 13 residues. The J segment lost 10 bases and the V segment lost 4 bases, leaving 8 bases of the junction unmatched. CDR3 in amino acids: CASSPGDRSEQFF. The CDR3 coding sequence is TGCGCCAGCAGCCCAGGGGACAGATCCGAGCAGTTCTTC.

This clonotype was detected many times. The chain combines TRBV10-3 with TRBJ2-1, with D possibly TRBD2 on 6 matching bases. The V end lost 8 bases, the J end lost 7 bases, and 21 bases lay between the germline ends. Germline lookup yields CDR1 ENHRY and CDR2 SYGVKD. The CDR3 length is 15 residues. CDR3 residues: CAIGVAAGIGNEQFF. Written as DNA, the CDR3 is TGTGCCATCGGGGTTGCGGCGGGGATTGGGAATGAGCAGTTCTTC.

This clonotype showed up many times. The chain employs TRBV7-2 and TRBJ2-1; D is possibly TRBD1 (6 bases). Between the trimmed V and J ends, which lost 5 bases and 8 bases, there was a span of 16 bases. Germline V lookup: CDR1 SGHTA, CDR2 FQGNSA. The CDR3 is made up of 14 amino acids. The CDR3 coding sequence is TGTGCCAGCAGCGATCGGACAGCTTTTGATGAGCAGTTCTTC. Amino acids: CASSDRTAFDEQFF.

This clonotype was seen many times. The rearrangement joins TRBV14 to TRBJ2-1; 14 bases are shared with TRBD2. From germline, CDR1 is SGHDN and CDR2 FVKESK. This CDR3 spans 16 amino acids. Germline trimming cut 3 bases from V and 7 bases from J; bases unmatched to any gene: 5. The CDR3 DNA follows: TGTGCCAGCAGCCACTACGGGACTAGCGGGAGAAATGAGCAGTTCTTC. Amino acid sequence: CASSHYGTSGRNEQFF.

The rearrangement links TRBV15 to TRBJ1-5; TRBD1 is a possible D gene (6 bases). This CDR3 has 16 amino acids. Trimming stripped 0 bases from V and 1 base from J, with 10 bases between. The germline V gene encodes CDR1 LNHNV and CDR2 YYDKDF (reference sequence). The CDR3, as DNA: TGTGCCACCAGCAGAGATCCAGGGGTCAGCAATCAGCCCCAGCATTTT. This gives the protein CATSRDPGVSNQPQHF. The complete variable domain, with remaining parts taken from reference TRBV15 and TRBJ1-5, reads DAMVIQNPRYQVTQFGKPVTLSCSQTLNHNVMYWYQQKSSQAPKLLFHYYDKDFNNEADTPDNFQSRRPNTSFCFLDIRSPGLGDTAMYLCATSRDPGVSNQPQHFGDGTRLSIL.

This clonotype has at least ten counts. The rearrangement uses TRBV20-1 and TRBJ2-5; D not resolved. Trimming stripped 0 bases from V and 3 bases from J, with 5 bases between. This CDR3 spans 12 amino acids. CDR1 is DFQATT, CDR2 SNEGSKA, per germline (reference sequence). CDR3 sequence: CSARDGKETQYF. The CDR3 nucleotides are TGCAGTGCTAGAGACGGCAAAGAGACCCAGTACTTC.